One and the same sample provided the 26 T cell receptor beta chains below, sequenced in a study of early T cells in non-severe SARS-CoV-2 infection (dated by TCRdb to about 2021). Receptor libraries were prepared by 5' RACE. These reads were obtained on a NextSeq 500. The raw public reads went through TCRdb reprocessing: fastp at Q25, MiXCR clone calling, in-frame beta chains kept. All rows with the same CDR3 protein become a single entry with the most common DNA and genes. Counted in this sample were tens of thousands of distinct CDR3 sequences; roughly 6% of them appeared once. The ten top clones hold less than 3.5% of the sample. The specimen was whole blood, collected at baseline. These receptors all stem from an adult who was a healthcare worker with PCR-confirmed SARS-CoV-2 infection or an uninfected control (not recorded which).

This clonotype showed up many times. The chain's CDR3 is CASTDRGNTDTQYF. The DNA of the CDR3 is TGTGCCAGCACCGACAGGGGGAACACAGATACGCAGTATTTT. J is TRBJ2-3 and V is TRBV12-3 or TRBV12-4, with TRBD1 matching over 9 bases. With 7 bases clipped from V and 2 bases from J, the junction kept 4 bases outside the gene matches. The CDR3 is 14 residues long.

The rearrangement uses TRBV5-1 and TRBJ2-5; maybe TRBD2 (5 bases). This CDR3 has 13 residues. Germline V gene sequence: CDR1 SGHRS, CDR2 YFSETQ. V shed 3 bases and J shed 5 bases, with 11 bases lying between them. The CDR3 here is CASSSDKRETQYF. The CDR3 region has the DNA TGCGCCAGCAGCTCGGATAAGCGGGAGACCCAGTACTTC.

This clonotype occurred many times. Here the CDR3 DNA reads TGTGCCAGTGGAGAGGGCGTGCCGAACACTGAAGCTTTCTTT. As protein: CASGEGVPNTEAFF. This chain uses TRBV13 with TRBJ1-1; D ambiguous. The ends were cut back, 9 bases at V and 1 base at J, with 15 bases in the middle. Per germline, CDR1 PRHDT and CDR2 FYEKMQ (reference sequence). This CDR3 is 14 amino acids long.

This clonotype was recorded a few times. The V and J genes are TRBV3-1 and TRBJ1-1; 7 positions match TRBD1. Trimming cost V 4 bases and J 4 bases; bases outside gene matches: 3. CDR3 size: 13 residues. Germline V gene lookup returns CDR1 LGHDT and CDR2 YNNKEL (reference sequence). The CDR3 region is CASSPGTATEAFF. Here the CDR3 DNA reads TGTGCCAGCAGCCCGGGGACAGCCACTGAAGCTTTCTTT.

This clonotype was seen ten or more times. The chain is built from TRBV28 and TRBJ1-2; tentative D call: TRBD1 (5 bases). CDR1 and CDR2 (germline): MDHEN, SYDVKM. This CDR3 has 13 amino acids. V dropped 6 bases and J dropped 6 bases, with 14 bases sitting between them. The CDR3 sequence: CASSPVPRDGYTF. As DNA, the CDR3 is TGTGCCAGCAGCCCTGTGCCCAGGGATGGCTACACCTTC.

This clonotype was seen at least ten times. V usage is TRBV4-1 and J usage is TRBJ2-7, with D hard to call. V lost 1 base, J lost 6 bases, and 10 bases lay in between. From germline, CDR1 is MGHRA and CDR2 YSYEKL. The CDR3 has 13 residues. The CDR3 loop is CASSQVAQREQYF. Written as DNA, the CDR3 is TGCGCCAGCAGCCAAGTCGCACAACGCGAGCAGTACTTC.

This clonotype was observed at least ten times. The V gene is TRBV20-1, the J gene TRBJ1-6; D possibly corresponds to TRBD1 (5 bases). From germline, CDR1 is DFQATT and CDR2 SNEGSKA (reference sequence). The CDR3 has 17 residues. The V gene lost 3 bases and the J gene lost 2 bases, with 17 bases spanning the gap. The DNA of the CDR3 is TGCAGTGCTAGGCGGGCAGGGCCCCAGACCTATAATTCACCCCTCCACTTT. Its translation: CSARRAGPQTYNSPLHF.

The V gene is TRBV6-6, the J gene TRBJ1-2; 11 bases line up with TRBD1. The CDR3 loop spans 17 amino acids. Looked up from germline, CDR1 is MNHNY and CDR2 is SVGAGI (reference sequence). V shed 0 bases and J 6 bases; nucleotides not matched to a gene: 9. The CDR3 nucleotides are TGTGCCAGCAGTTACTCACCCTCTGGACAGGGGGCAAATGGCTACACCTTC. Protein sequence: CASSYSPSGQGANGYTF.

The rearrangement joins TRBV6-5 to TRBJ1-1; D not certain. Deletions cut 4 bases from V and 3 bases from J, with 12 bases between. Germline V lookup: CDR1 MNHEY, CDR2 SVGAGI. The CDR3 spans 14 residues. The CDR3 loop reads CASSLDPADTEAFF. CDR3 bases: TGTGCCAGCAGTTTAGACCCGGCGGACACTGAAGCTTTCTTT.

This clonotype was detected only a few times. V usage is TRBV12-3 or TRBV12-4 and J usage is TRBJ1-5, with D possibly being TRBD1 (5 bases). The CDR3 is 13 residues long. V lost 4 bases and J 16 bases, leaving 20 bases between the germline ends. The CDR3 reads CASSWPGANDKHF. The CDR3 DNA is TGTGCCAGCAGTTGGCCTGGGGCTAATGATAAACATTTT.

This clonotype was counted at least ten times. The chain links TRBV4-3 to TRBJ2-3; D may be TRBD2 (5 bases). Germline V gives CDR1 LGHNA, CDR2 YSLEER. This CDR3 is built from 16 residues. V lost 4 bases and J lost 3, with 17 bases in between. CDR3 amino acids: CASSLTYRGLTDTQYF. The CDR3 coding sequence is TGCGCCAGCAGCCTCACCTACCGGGGTTTAACAGATACGCAGTATTTT.

In its sample, this clonotype was seen many times. The rearrangement joins TRBV6-6 to TRBJ1-1, with TRBD1 matching 8 bases. After removal of 2 bases from V and 0 bases from J, the junction contained 5 bases not matched to a gene. Germline V gene sequence: CDR1 MNHNY, CDR2 SVGAGI (reference sequence). This CDR3 region has 16 residues. The chain's CDR3 is CASSYPRTGLNTEAFF. CDR3 DNA sequence: TGTGCCAGCAGTTACCCTAGGACAGGGCTGAACACTGAAGCTTTCTTT.

The chain employs TRBV3-1 and TRBJ2-7, with a weak D call TRBD2 (6 bases). The V gene lost 4 bases and the J gene lost 0 bases, with 16 bases spanning the gap. The CDR3 runs 16 residues. Germline values: CDR1 LGHDT, CDR2 YNNKEL (reference sequence). As DNA, the CDR3 is TGTGCCAGCAGCCCCGGGACTCCTGGTCTCTCCTACGAGCAGTACTTC. Residues: CASSPGTPGLSYEQYF.

This clonotype turned up a few times. The chain carries TRBV11-2 and TRBJ2-5, with a tentative D call TRBD2 (5 bases). The germline CDR1 and CDR2 sequences are SGHAT and FQNNGV. Trimming took off 3 bases at V and 2 bases at J, with 10 bases between the two ends. This CDR3 has 14 residues. The CDR3 sequence: CASSFDYGQETQYF. The CDR3 DNA reads TGTGCCAGCAGCTTTGACTACGGACAAGAGACCCAGTACTTC.

Ten or more counts support this clonotype. This chain joins TRBV20-1 and TRBJ2-6; D uncertain. CDR1 is DFQATT and CDR2 is SNEGSKA in the germline V gene (reference sequence). The CDR3 is made up of 13 amino acids. Trimming left V 0 bases short and J 3 bases short, with 3 bases between. The CDR3 sequence: CSARDLGANVLTF. The DNA for the CDR3 is TGCAGTGCTAGAGATCTTGGGGCCAACGTCCTGACTTTC.

The CDR3 is CASSQDSGRANTGELFF. For the CDR3, the DNA is TGCGCCAGCAGCCAAGATAGCGGCAGGGCGAACACCGGGGAGCTGTTTTTT. The rearrangement uses TRBV4-1 and TRBJ2-2; the D gene is possibly TRBD2 (6 bases). Trimming took off 0 bases at V and 0 bases at J, with 11 bases between the two ends. Germline V CDR1 and CDR2: MGHRA, YSYEKL. The CDR3 contains 17 residues.

V and J are TRBV12-3 or TRBV12-4 and TRBJ2-7; D perhaps matches TRBD2 (6 bases). The CDR3 consists of 12 residues. Trimming shortened V by 8 bases and J by 4 bases, and 12 bases separated the two germline ends. CDR3 nucleotide sequence: TGTGCCAGCGCGACTAGTCGGTACGAGCAGTACTTC. This gives the protein CASATSRYEQYF.

This clonotype was counted ten times or more. V is TRBV5-1 and J is TRBJ2-7; D not resolved. The V and J ends lost 4 bases and 6 bases respectively, with 11 bases between them. The CDR3 is 12 amino acids. The germline V gene has CDR1 SGHRS and CDR2 YFSETQ. The chain's CDR3 is CASSVDRREQYF. Here the CDR3 DNA reads TGCGCCAGCAGCGTCGACCGTCGCGAGCAGTACTTC.

At least ten counts were recorded for this clonotype. The genes are TRBV11-2 and TRBJ2-7; TRBD1 aligns across 8 bases. This CDR3 is 14 amino acids long. Germline CDR1 reads SGHAT; CDR2 reads FQNNGV. Trimming took 5 bases from V and 3 from J; bases not matched to a gene: 6. CDR3 residues: CASSRTDRDYEQYF. As DNA, the CDR3 is TGTGCCAGCAGCCGGACGGACAGGGACTACGAGCAGTACTTC.

This clonotype was counted only a few times. The genes are TRBV27 and TRBJ1-6; D is unclear. Trimming shortened V by 3 bases and J by 8 bases, and 5 bases separated the two germline ends. Germline lookup yields CDR1 MNHEY and CDR2 SMNVEV (reference sequence). The CDR3 extends over 12 amino acids. The CDR3 protein is CASSLVDSPLHF. As DNA, the CDR3 is TGTGCCAGCAGTTTGGTTGATTCACCCCTCCACTTT.

This sequence joins TRBV28 and TRBJ2-2; perhaps TRBD1 as D (7 bases). This CDR3 is built from 13 residues. The germline V gene has CDR1 MDHEN and CDR2 SYDVKM. V lost 11 bases and J 2 bases, leaving 12 bases between the germline ends. The CDR3 spells CAGGDRNTGELFF. For the CDR3, the DNA is TGTGCCGGCGGGGACAGAAACACCGGGGAGCTGTTTTTT. Variable domain in full (rest from reference TRBV28 and TRBJ2-2): DVKVTQSSRYLVKRTGEKVFLECVQDMDHENMFWYRQDPGLGLRLIYFSYDVKMKEKGDIPEGYSVSREKKERFSLILESASTNQTSMYLCAGGDRNTGELFFGEGSRLTVL.

This clonotype was recorded at least ten times. This chain joins TRBV7-8 and TRBJ2-3, with D possibly matching TRBD1 (6 bases). The CDR3 is made up of 16 amino acids. V dropped 2 bases and J dropped 3 bases, with 15 bases sitting between them. Germline assignment: CDR1 SGHVS and CDR2 FQNEAQ. The DNA for the CDR3 is TGTGCCAGCAGCTTATCCGGGACAACCCTTACAGATACGCAGTATTTT. Protein sequence: CASSLSGTTLTDTQYF.

A few counts support this clonotype. J is TRBJ1-4 and V is TRBV20-1; 9 nucleotides agree with TRBD1. CDR1 DFQATT and CDR2 SNEGSKA come from the germline V gene (reference sequence). The length of the CDR3 is 13 residues. Losses at the gene ends were 5 bases for V and 5 bases for J; bases not matched to a gene: 3. The CDR3 region is CSAATGGNEKLFF. DNA for the CDR3: TGCAGTGCTGCGACAGGGGGAAATGAAAAACTGTTTTTT.

This clonotype has ten or more counts. The genes are TRBV20-1 and TRBJ2-1; 12 bases match TRBD1. The CDR3 is made up of 14 amino acids. After removal of 6 bases from V and 10 bases from J, the junction contained 10 bases not matched to a gene. Germline CDR1 and CDR2: DFQATT and SNEGSKA (reference sequence). The CDR3 DNA reads as TGCAGTGCAACCCCCGGGACAGGGGGCGACGAGCAGTTCTTC. The encoded protein is CSATPGTGGDEQFF.

The table lists this clonotype with many counts. The chain joins TRBV7-9 to TRBJ1-5; 7 nucleotides agree with TRBD1. Unmatched junction bases numbered 5, after V lost 5 bases and J lost 4 bases. CDR1 and CDR2 (germline): SEHNR, FQNEAQ (reference sequence). The length of the CDR3 is 14 residues. CDR3 DNA: TGTGCCAGCAGCCGCGACAGGGCGAATCAGCCCCAGCATTTT. Translation: CASSRDRANQPQHF.

This clonotype turned up a few times. The rearrangement joins TRBV5-6 to TRBJ1-3; TRBD1 is a possible D gene (6 bases). V was cut by 4 bases and J by 2 bases, with 22 bases left in between. The CDR3 is 18 amino acids. The germline V gene has CDR1 SGHDT and CDR2 YYEEEE. The CDR3 DNA reads as TGTGCCAGCAGCCCGGAGGGGGGGGCGAAGTTCCCTGGAAACACCATATATTTT. Translated: CASSPEGGAKFPGNTIYF. Using reference TRBV5-6 and TRBJ1-3 for the parts outside the CDR3, the full variable domain is DAGVTQSPTHLIKTRGQQVTLRCSPKSGHDTVSWYQQALGQGPQFIFQYYEEEERQRGNFPDRFSGHQFPNYSSELNVNALLLGDSALYLCASSPEGGAKFPGNTIYFGEGSWLTVV.